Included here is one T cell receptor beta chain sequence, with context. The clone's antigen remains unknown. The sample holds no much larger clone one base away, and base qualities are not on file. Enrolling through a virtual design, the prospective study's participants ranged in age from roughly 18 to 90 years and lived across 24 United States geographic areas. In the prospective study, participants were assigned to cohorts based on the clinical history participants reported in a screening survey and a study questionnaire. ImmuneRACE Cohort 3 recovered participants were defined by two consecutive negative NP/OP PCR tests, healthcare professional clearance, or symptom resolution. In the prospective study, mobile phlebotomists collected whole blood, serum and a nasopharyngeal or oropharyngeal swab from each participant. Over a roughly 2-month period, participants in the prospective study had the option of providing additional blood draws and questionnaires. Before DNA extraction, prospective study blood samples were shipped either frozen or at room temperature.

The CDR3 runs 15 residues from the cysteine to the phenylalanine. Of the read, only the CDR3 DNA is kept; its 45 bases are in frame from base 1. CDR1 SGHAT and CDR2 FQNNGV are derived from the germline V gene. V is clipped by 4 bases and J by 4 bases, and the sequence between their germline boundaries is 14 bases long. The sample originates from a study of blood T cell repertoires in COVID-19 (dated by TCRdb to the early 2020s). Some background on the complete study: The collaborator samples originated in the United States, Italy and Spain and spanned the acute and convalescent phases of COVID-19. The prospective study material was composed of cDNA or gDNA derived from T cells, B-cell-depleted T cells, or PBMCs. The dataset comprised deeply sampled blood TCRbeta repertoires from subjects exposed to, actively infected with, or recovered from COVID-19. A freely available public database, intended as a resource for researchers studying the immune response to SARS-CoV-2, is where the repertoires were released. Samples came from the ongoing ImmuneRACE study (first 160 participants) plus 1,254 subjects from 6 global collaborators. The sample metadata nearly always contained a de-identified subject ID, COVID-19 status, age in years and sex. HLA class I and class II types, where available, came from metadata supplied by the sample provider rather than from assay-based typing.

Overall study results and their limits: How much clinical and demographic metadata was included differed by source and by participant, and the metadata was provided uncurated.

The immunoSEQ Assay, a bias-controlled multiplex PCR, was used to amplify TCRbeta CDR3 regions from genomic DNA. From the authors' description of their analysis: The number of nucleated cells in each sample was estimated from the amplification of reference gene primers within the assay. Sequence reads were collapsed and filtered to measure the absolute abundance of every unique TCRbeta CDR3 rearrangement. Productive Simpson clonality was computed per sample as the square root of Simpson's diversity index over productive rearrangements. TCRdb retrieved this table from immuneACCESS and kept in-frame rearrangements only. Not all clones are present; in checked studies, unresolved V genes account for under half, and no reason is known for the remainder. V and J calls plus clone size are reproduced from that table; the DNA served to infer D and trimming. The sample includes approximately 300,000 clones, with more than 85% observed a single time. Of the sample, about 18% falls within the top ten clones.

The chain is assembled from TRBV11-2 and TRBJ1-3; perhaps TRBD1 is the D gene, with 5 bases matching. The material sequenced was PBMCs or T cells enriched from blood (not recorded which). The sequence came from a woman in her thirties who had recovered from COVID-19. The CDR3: CASSSQGGEGNTIYF. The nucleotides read TGTGCCAGCAGCTCGCAGGGCGGAGAGGGAAACACCATATATTTT.